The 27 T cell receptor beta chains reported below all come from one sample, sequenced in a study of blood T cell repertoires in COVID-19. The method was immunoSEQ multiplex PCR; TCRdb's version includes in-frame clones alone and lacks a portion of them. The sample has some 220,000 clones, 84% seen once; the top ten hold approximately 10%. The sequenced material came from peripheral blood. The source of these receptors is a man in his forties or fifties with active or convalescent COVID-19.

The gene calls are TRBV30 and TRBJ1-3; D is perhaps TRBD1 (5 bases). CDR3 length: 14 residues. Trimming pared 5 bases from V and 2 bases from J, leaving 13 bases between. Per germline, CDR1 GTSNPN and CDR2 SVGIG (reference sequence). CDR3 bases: TGTGCCTGGTCCTCAGGGTTTGCTGGAAACACCATATATTTT. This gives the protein CAWSSGFAGNTIYF.

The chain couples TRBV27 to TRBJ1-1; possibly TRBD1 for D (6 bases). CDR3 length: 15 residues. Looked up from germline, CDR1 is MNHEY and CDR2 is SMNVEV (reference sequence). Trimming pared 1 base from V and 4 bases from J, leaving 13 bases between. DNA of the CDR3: TGTGCCAGCAGTTTATGGGCAGGGGAGGGCACTGAAGCTTTCTTT. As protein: CASSLWAGEGTEAFF.

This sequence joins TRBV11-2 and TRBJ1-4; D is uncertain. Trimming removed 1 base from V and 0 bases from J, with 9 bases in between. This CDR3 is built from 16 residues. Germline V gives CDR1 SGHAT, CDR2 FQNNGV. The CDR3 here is CASSLVGSTTNEKLFF. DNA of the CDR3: TGTGCCAGCAGCTTAGTTGGGAGTACAACTAATGAAAAACTGTTTTTT. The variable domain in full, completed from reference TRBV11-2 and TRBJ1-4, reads EAGVAQSPRYKIIEKRQSVAFWCNPISGHATLYWYQQILGQGPKLLIQFQNNGVVDDSQLPKDRFSAERLKGVDSTLKIQPAKLEDSAVYLCASSLVGSTTNEKLFFGSGTQLSVL.

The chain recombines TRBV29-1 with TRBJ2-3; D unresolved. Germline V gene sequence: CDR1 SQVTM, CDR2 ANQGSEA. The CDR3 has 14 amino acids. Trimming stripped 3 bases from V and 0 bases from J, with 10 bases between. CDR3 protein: CSVDRFPSTDTQYF. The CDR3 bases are TGCAGCGTTGACAGGTTTCCTAGCACAGATACGCAGTATTTT.

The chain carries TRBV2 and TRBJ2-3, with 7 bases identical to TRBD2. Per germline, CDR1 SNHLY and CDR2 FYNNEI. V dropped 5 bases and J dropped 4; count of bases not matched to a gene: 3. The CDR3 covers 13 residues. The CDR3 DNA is TGTGCCAGCAGTTCCCGGGGGGCAGATACGCAGTATTTT. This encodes CASSSRGADTQYF.

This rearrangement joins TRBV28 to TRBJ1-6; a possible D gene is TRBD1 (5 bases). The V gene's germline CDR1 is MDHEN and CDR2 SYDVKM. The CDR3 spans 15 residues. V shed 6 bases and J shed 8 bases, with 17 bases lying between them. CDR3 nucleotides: TGTGCCAGCAGGCCCCAGGGCCTGAGCTATTCACCCCTCCACTTT. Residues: CASRPQGLSYSPLHF.

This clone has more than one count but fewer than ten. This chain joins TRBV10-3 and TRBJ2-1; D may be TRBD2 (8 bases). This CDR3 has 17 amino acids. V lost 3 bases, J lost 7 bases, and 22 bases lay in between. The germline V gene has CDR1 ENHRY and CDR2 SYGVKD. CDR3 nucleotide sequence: TGTGCCATCAGTGACAACAGGGGCCTAGCGGGCCTTAATGAGCAGTTCTTC. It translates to CAISDNRGLAGLNEQFF.

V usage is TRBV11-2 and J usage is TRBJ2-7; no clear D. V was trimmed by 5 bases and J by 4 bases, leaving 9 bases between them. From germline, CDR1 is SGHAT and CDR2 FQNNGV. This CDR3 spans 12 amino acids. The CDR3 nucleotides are TGTGCCAGCAGCCGATCCTATTACGAGCAGTACTTC. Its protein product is CASSRSYYEQYF.

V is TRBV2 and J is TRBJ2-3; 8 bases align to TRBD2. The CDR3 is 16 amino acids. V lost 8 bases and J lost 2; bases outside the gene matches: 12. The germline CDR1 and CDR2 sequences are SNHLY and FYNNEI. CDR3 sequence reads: CASDPGLLADTDTQYF. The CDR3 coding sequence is TGTGCCAGCGACCCGGGCTTACTAGCGGACACAGATACGCAGTATTTT. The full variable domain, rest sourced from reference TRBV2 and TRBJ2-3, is EPEVTQTPSHQVTQMGQEVILRCVPISNHLYFYWYRQILGQKVEFLVSFYNNEISEKSEIFDDQFSVERPDGSNFTLKIRSTKLEDSAMYFCASDPGLLADTDTQYFGPGTRLTVL.

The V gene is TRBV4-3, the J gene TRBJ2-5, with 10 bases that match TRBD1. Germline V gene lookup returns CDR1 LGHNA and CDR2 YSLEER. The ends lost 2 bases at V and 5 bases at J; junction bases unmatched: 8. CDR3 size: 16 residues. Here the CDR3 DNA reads TGCGCCAGCAGCCAAAATGTGGACAGGGGGGGTGAGACCCAGTACTTC. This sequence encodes CASSQNVDRGGETQYF.

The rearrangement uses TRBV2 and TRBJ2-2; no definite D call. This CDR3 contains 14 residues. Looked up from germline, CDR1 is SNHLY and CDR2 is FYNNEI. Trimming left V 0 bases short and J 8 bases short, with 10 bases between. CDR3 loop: CASSEALRSGELFF. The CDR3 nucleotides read TGTGCCAGCAGTGAAGCGCTTCGGTCGGGGGAGCTGTTTTTT.

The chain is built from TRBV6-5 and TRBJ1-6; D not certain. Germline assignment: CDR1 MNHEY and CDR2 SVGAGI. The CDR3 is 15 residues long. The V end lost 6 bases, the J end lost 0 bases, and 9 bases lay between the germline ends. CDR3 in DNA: TGTGCCAGCAGCCGAGCTCGCTCCTATAATTCACCCCTCCACTTT. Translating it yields CASSRARSYNSPLHF.

CDR3 bases: TGTGCCAGCAGGGACAGGGAGGGCTATGGCTACACCTTC. As protein: CASRDREGYGYTF. This chain links TRBV2 with TRBJ1-2; 8 bases agree with TRBD1. This CDR3 has 13 amino acids. With 6 bases clipped from V and 4 bases from J, the junction kept 4 bases outside the gene matches. Per germline, CDR1 SNHLY and CDR2 FYNNEI.

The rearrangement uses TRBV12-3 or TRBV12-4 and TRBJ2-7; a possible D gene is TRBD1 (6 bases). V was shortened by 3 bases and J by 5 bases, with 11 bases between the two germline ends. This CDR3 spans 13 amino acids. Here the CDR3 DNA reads TGTGCCAGCAGTTTGAGGCAGGGGAACGAGCAGTACTTC. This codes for CASSLRQGNEQYF.

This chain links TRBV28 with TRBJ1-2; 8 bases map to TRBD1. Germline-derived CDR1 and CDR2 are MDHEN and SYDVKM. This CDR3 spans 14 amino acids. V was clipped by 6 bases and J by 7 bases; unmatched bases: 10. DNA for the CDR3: TGTGCCAGCAGGTCCGTAGGACAGGGACTTGGCTACACCTTC. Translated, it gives CASRSVGQGLGYTF.

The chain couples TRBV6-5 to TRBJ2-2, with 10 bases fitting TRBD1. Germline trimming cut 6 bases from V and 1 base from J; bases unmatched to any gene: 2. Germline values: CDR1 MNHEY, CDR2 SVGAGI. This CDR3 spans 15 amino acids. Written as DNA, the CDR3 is TGTGCCAGCAGACGGGACAGGGGGAACACCGGGGAGCTGTTTTTT. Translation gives CASRRDRGNTGELFF.

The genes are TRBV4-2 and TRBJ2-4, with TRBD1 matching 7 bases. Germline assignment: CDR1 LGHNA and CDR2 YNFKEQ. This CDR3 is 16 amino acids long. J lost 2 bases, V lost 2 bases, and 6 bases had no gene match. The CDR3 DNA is TGTGCCAGCAGCCAACCGGACAGGTCGACCAAAAACATTCAGTACTTC. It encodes CASSQPDRSTKNIQYF.

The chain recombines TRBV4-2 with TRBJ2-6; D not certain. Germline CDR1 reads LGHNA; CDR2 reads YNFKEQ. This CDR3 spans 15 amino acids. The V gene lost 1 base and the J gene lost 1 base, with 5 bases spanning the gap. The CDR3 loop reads CASSQVRSGANVLTF. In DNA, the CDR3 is TGTGCCAGCAGCCAAGTACGGTCTGGGGCCAACGTCCTGACTTTC.

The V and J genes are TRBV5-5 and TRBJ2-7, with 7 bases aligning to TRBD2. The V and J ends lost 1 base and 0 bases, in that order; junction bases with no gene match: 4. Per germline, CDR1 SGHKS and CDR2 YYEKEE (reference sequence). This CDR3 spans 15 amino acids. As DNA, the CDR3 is TGTGCCAGCAGCTTGCGGCCTAGCGGCTCCTACGAGCAGTACTTC. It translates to CASSLRPSGSYEQYF.

The CDR3 bases are TGCGCCAGCAGCCCCACTGGGACTAGCGGGGGTAATGAGCAGTTCTTC. Translating it yields CASSPTGTSGGNEQFF. The rearrangement links TRBV4-3 to TRBJ2-1, with 14 bases fitting TRBD2. The trim removed 4 bases at V and 7 bases at J, leaving 6 bases unmatched. Looked up from germline, CDR1 is LGHNA and CDR2 is YSLEER. The CDR3 totals 16 residues.

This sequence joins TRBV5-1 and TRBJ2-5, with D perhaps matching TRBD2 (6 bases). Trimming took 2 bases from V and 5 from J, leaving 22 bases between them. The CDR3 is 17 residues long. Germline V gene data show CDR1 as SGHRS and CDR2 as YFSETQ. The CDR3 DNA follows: TGCGCCAGCAGCTTTCAGGCACTAGCCCCCAGGGAGGAGACCCAGTACTTC. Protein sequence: CASSFQALAPREETQYF.

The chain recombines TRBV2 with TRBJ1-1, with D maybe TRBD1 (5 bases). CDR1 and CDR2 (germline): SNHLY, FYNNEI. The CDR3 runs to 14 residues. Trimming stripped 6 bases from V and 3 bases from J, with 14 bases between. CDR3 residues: CASRDVTVDTEAFF. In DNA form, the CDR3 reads TGTGCCAGCAGGGACGTGACAGTTGACACTGAAGCTTTCTTT.

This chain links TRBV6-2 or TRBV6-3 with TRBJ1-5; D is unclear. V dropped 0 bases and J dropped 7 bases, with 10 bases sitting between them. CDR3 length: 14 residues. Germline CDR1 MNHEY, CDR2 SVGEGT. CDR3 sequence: CASSYSGVGQPQHF. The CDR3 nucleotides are TGTGCCAGCAGTTACTCGGGCGTAGGACAGCCCCAGCATTTT.

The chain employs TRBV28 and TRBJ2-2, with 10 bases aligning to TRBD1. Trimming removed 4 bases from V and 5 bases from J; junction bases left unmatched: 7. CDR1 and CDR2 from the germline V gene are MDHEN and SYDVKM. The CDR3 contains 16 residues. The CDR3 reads CASSWGTGAVTGELFF. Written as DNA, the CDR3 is TGTGCCAGCAGTTGGGGGACAGGGGCGGTTACCGGGGAGCTGTTTTTT.

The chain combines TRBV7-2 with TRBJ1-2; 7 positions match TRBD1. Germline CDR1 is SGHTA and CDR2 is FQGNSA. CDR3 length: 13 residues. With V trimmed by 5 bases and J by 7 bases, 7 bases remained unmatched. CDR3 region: CASSPRQGLGYTF. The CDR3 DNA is TGTGCCAGCAGCCCAAGACAGGGTCTTGGCTACACCTTC.

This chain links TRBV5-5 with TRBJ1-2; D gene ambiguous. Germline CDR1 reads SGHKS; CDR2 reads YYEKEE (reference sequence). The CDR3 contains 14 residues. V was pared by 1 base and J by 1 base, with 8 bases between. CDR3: CASSLSTDNYGYTF. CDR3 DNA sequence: TGTGCCAGCAGCTTGAGCACCGATAACTATGGCTACACCTTC.

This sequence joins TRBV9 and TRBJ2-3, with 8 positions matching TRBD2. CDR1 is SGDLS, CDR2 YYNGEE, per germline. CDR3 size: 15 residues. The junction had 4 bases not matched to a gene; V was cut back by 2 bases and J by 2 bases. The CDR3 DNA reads TGTGCCAGCAGCGTGCGGGGGGTTAACACAGATACGCAGTATTTT. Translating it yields CASSVRGVNTDTQYF.